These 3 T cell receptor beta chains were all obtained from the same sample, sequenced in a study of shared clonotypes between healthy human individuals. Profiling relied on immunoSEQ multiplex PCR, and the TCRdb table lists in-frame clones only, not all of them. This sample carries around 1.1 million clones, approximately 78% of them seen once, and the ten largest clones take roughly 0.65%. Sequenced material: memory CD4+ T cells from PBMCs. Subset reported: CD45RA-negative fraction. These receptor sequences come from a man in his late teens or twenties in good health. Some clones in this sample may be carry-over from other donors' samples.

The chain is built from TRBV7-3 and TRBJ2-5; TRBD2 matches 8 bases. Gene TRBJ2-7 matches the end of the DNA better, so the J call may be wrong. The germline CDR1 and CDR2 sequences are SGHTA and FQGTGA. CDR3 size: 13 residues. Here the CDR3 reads CASSLLAGYEQYF. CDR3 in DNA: TGTGCCAGCAGCTTACTAGCGGGCTACGAGCAGTACTTC.

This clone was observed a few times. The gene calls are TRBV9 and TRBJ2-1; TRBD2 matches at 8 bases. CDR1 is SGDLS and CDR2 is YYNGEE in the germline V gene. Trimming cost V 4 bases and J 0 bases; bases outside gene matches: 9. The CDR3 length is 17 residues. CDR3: CASSLTPLAGSYNEQFF. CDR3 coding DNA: TGTGCCAGCAGCCTAACTCCGCTAGCGGGCTCCTACAATGAGCAGTTCTTC. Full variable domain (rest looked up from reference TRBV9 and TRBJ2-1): DSGVTQTPKHLITATGQRVTLRCSPRSGDLSVYWYQQSLDQGLQFLIQYYNGEERAKGNILERFSAQQFPDLHSELNLSSLELGDSALYFCASSLTPLAGSYNEQFFGPGTRLTVL.

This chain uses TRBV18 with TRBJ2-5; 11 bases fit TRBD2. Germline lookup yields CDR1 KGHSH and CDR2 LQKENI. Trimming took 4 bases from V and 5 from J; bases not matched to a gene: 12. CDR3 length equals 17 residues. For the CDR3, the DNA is TGTGCCAGCTCACTCGCGACTAGCGGGACGAAGGCGGAGACCCAGTACTTC. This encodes CASSLATSGTKAETQYF.